This entry lists 32 T cell receptor beta chains sequenced from one sample in a study of blood T cells in healthy people across ages. A J-beta primer mix and a sample-barcoded 5' primer were used in a second PCR of about 7 to 12 cycles. One entry per CDR3 protein results from TCRdb running MiXCR on the 5' RACE reads. The sample has 550,000 to 800,000 distinct CDR3 sequences, over 20% seen once. Sequencing input: blood. The receptors here all came from a man in his 70s in good health.

This sequence joins TRBV12-3 or TRBV12-4 and TRBJ1-5; unclear D gene. This CDR3 spans 14 amino acids. Trimming took 2 bases from V and 9 from J, leaving 14 bases between them. CDR3 nucleotide sequence: TGTGCCAGCAGTTTAAAGGACGGGGAAGGGCCCCAGCATTTT. Translating it yields CASSLKDGEGPQHF.

This chain links TRBV12-3 or TRBV12-4 with TRBJ1-5, with D perhaps matching TRBD1 (5 bases). Trimming removed 2 bases at V and 5 bases at J, with 16 bases between. The length of the CDR3 is 16 residues. The CDR3 nucleotides are TGTGCCAGCAGTTTATCCCCCGACAGTGAGGATCAGCCCCAGCATTTT. Protein: CASSLSPDSEDQPQHF.

This clonotype was detected only a few times. A junction boundary mismatches the germline segment, possibly from a read error. J is TRBJ2-6 and V is TRBV4-3; D may match TRBD1 or TRBD2 (5 bases each). The CDR3 is made up of 13 amino acids. Germline CDR1 is LGHNA and CDR2 is YSLEER. The CDR3 reads CASSQEGVNVLTF. CDR3 bases: TGCGCCAGCAGCCAAGAGGGGGTCAACGTCCTGACTTTC.

The chain links TRBV6-5 to TRBJ2-4, with D possibly being TRBD1 (6 bases). Per germline, CDR1 MNHEY and CDR2 SVGAGI. V lost 0 bases to trimming and J lost 6 bases, with 15 bases between them. The CDR3 loop spans 16 amino acids. The CDR3 spells CASSYSVNARGNIQYF. CDR3 DNA sequence: TGTGCCAGCAGTTACTCGGTAAACGCCAGGGGAAACATTCAGTACTTC.

Regarding this clonotype: Since a much larger clone is just one base distant, this may be a read error. This CDR3 is missing its conserved last phenylalanine or tryptophan, likely due to a read error. The chain combines TRBV29-1 with TRBJ2-1, with TRBD2 matching 11 bases. The CDR3 sequence is 12 residues long. Losses at the gene ends were 2 bases for V and 13 bases for J; bases not matched to a gene: 4. From germline, CDR1 is SQVTM and CDR2 ANQGSEA. Here the CDR3 DNA reads TGCAGCGTTGAAACTAGCGGGAGCCCACAGTTCCTC. This gives the protein CSVETSGSPQFL.

This rearrangement joins TRBV9 to TRBJ2-1; unclear D gene. The length of the CDR3 is 15 residues. Trimming stripped 1 base from V and 8 bases from J, with 16 bases between. CDR1 SGDLS and CDR2 YYNGEE come from the germline V gene. The CDR3 nucleotides read TGTGCCAGCAGCGTACCTTCGGACCCGAAGGATGAGCAGTTCTTC. Translated: CASSVPSDPKDEQFF.

The sample holds a few counts of this clonotype. The V and J genes are TRBV6-1 and TRBJ2-5; the match to TRBD1 covers 7 bases. CDR1 and CDR2 (germline): MNHNS, SASEGT. The CDR3 contains 15 residues. Trimming took 4 bases from V and 2 from J; bases not matched to a gene: 7. The CDR3 is CASSATTGDQETQYF. CDR3 coding DNA: TGTGCCAGCAGTGCAACCACAGGGGATCAAGAGACCCAGTACTTC.

This clonotype was detected only a few times. The chain uses TRBV12-3 or TRBV12-4 and TRBJ1-4; D may be TRBD1 (5 bases). The CDR3 runs to 13 residues. V lost 6 bases and J 6 bases, leaving 11 bases between the germline ends. CDR3 sequence (DNA): TGTGCCAGCAGGCTGGGACGGTATGAAAAACTGTTTTTT. It encodes CASRLGRYEKLFF.

This clonotype was seen a single time. CDR3 DNA sequence: TGTGCCAGCAGCGGACAGGGGACCCTGACTAGCGGGAGTTCGAATGAGCAGTTCTTC. It yields the protein CASSGQGTLTSGSSNEQFF. The chain is built from TRBV4-2 and TRBJ2-1, with 12 bases fitting TRBD2. Trimming cost V 5 bases and J 7 bases; bases outside gene matches: 18. The germline V gene has CDR1 LGHNA and CDR2 YNFKEQ. CDR3 size: 19 residues.

The chain uses TRBV20-1 and TRBJ2-5; D possibly matches TRBD1 or TRBD2 (5 bases each). Near its end, the DNA agrees better with TRBJ2-1, so the J call may be wrong. Per germline, CDR1 DFQATT and CDR2 SNEGSKA (reference sequence). This CDR3 has 13 residues. CDR3 amino acids: CSASGTPYNEQFF. CDR3 DNA: TGCAGTGCTAGCGGGACCCCCTACAATGAGCAGTTCTTC.

This clonotype was seen at least ten times. This rearrangement joins TRBV5-5 to TRBJ1-4, with no clear D. V was shortened by 0 bases and J by 6 bases, with 9 bases between the two germline ends. The germline CDR1 and CDR2 sequences are SGHKS and YYEKEE (reference sequence). This CDR3 region has 14 residues. DNA of the CDR3: TGTGCCAGCAGCTTGGGTGGACTGGATGAAAAACTGTTTTTT. It translates to CASSLGGLDEKLFF.

The rearrangement uses TRBV12-3 or TRBV12-4 and TRBJ2-3, with TRBD2 identical over 10 bases. This CDR3 is 18 amino acids long. V shed 9 bases, J shed 0 bases, and the junction held 15 bases outside the gene matches. The CDR3 reads CASEWLAGAHRSTDTQYF. The CDR3 DNA follows: TGTGCCAGTGAATGGCTAGCGGGGGCCCATCGCAGCACAGATACGCAGTATTTT.

The genes are TRBV24-1 and TRBJ2-2; 7 bases map to TRBD1. The J segment lost 1 base and the V segment lost 5 bases, leaving 6 bases of the junction unmatched. The CDR3 sequence is 16 residues long. Germline loops: CDR1 KGHDR, CDR2 SFDVKD. CDR3 nucleotide sequence: TGTGCCACCAGTGCCCCGACAGGGCGGAACACCGGGGAGCTGTTTTTT. The encoded protein is CATSAPTGRNTGELFF.

The chain combines TRBV18 with TRBJ1-5, with TRBD1 identical over 7 bases. This CDR3 has 13 residues. The germline V gene encodes CDR1 KGHSH and CDR2 LQKENI. V was clipped by 6 bases and J by 5 bases; unmatched bases: 4. The CDR3 region has the DNA TGTGCCAGCTCCGCAACAGGGGATCAGCCCCAGCATTTT. Translated: CASSATGDQPQHF.

The sample holds a few counts of this clonotype. V usage is TRBV7-2 and J usage is TRBJ1-4; 9 nucleotides line up with TRBD1. V trimming: 5 bases; J trimming: 12 bases; junction bases outside the gene matches: 10. Germline assignment: CDR1 SGHTA and CDR2 FQGNSA. The CDR3 extends over 14 amino acids. CDR3 amino acids: CASSPGTGREELFF. The CDR3 DNA reads as TGTGCCAGCAGCCCGGGGACAGGGAGGGAAGAACTGTTTTTT.

The chain couples TRBV7-2 to TRBJ2-1; D is uncertain. The CDR3 runs 13 residues. V was cut by 2 bases and J by 5 bases, with 7 bases left in between. Germline CDR1 and CDR2: SGHTA and FQGNSA. The DNA of the CDR3 is TGTGCCAGCAGCTTAAGTCGCAACAATGAGCAGTTCTTC. Residues: CASSLSRNNEQFF. Using reference TRBV7-2 and TRBJ2-1 for the parts outside the CDR3, the full variable domain is GAGVSQSPSNKVTEKGKDVELRCDPISGHTALYWYRQSLGQGLEFLIYFQGNSAPDKSGLPSDRFSAERTGGSVSTLTIQRTQQEDSAVYLCASSLSRNNEQFFGPGTRLTVL.

The V and J genes are TRBV5-1 and TRBJ2-1; D gene uncertain. CDR1 is SGHRS, CDR2 YFSETQ, per germline. The CDR3 length is 15 residues. Trimming removed 2 bases from V and 4 bases from J, with 13 bases in between. In DNA, the CDR3 is TGCGCCAGCAGCTTATCACCCGAGACATACAATGAGCAGTTCTTC. Translating it yields CASSLSPETYNEQFF.

This clonotype appeared a few times. The genes are TRBV7-9 and TRBJ2-1; D is ambiguous. The end of the DNA aligns better with TRBJ2-7, so the J call may be wrong. This CDR3 is 12 amino acids long. Per germline, CDR1 SEHNR and CDR2 FQNEAQ (reference sequence). The CDR3 coding sequence is TGTGCCAGCAGCTTCTACGCCGGCGAGCAGTACTTC. Amino acids: CASSFYAGEQYF.

The sample holds a few counts of this clonotype. V and J are TRBV4-2 and TRBJ1-4; the D is unclear. This CDR3 comprises 15 residues. Trimming pared 0 bases from V and 5 bases from J, leaving 10 bases between. Germline V lookup: CDR1 LGHNA, CDR2 YNFKEQ. The CDR3 sequence: CASSQEAVTNEKLFF. The CDR3 DNA sequence: TGTGCCAGCAGCCAAGAGGCCGTAACAAATGAAAAACTGTTTTTT.

This clonotype showed up many times. The chain has TRBV6-1 and TRBJ2-4; tentatively, D is TRBD2 (6 bases). The CDR3 runs to 14 residues. Germline V gives CDR1 MNHNS, CDR2 SASEGT. Deletions cut 3 bases from V and 6 bases from J, with 12 bases between. The CDR3 DNA follows: TGTGCCAGCAGTGATATTAGCGGAACAAACATTCAGTACTTC. Its translation: CASSDISGTNIQYF.

This chain joins TRBV5-1 and TRBJ1-4, with 12 bases matching TRBD1. This CDR3 comprises 17 residues. The germline CDR1 and CDR2 sequences are SGHRS and YFSETQ. The V gene end was trimmed by 4 bases and the J gene end by 3 bases; junction bases not matched to a gene: 7. The CDR3 nucleotides are TGCGCCAGCAGCGGGGGACAGGGGGCTCTTTCTAATGAAAAACTGTTTTTT. This codes for CASSGGQGALSNEKLFF. Together with reference TRBV5-1 and TRBJ1-4, the CDR3 gives the full variable domain: KAGVTQTPRYLIKTRGQQVTLSCSPISGHRSVSWYQQTPGQGLQFLFEYFSETQRNKGNFPGRFSGRQFSNSRSEMNVSTLELGDSALYLCASSGGQGALSNEKLFFGSGTQLSVL.

Turning to this clonotype: At one of its ends the junction is not consistent with the germline gene, which may arise from a read error. The genes are TRBV14 and TRBJ2-4; D gene ambiguous. The CDR3 totals 17 residues. The V gene's germline CDR1 is SGHDN and CDR2 FVKESK. CDR3 sequence (DNA): TGTGTCAGCAGCCAAGGATGGTCCGGGTCTGCCAAAAACATTCAGTACTTC. Translating gives CVSSQGWSGSAKNIQYF.

The chain employs TRBV4-1 and TRBJ2-3, with D perhaps TRBD2 (6 bases). Trimming cost V 1 base and J 2 bases, with 16 bases left between them. Germline V gene sequence: CDR1 MGHRA, CDR2 YSYEKL. The CDR3 runs 17 residues. The CDR3 loop reads CASSQGAGGSHTDTQYF. The CDR3 bases are TGCGCCAGCAGCCAAGGGGCTGGGGGGAGTCACACAGATACGCAGTATTTT.

This chain connects TRBV9 to TRBJ2-7; 8 bases fit TRBD2. Trimming cost V 0 bases and J 5 bases; bases outside gene matches: 4. The germline CDR1 and CDR2 sequences are SGDLS and YYNGEE. This CDR3 spans 14 amino acids. This chain's CDR3 is CASSVAAGANEQYF. The CDR3 DNA reads TGTGCCAGCAGCGTAGCAGCGGGAGCAAACGAGCAGTACTTC.

The rearrangement links TRBV6-6 to TRBJ1-6; D ambiguous. The CDR3 is 12 amino acids. The germline gives CDR1 MNHNY, CDR2 SVGAGI (reference sequence). V lost 3 bases to trimming and J lost 13 bases, with 10 bases between them. The CDR3 coding sequence is TGTGCCAGCAGTTATAGGGAGAGGCCCCTCCACTTT. It is translated as CASSYRERPLHF.

The chain employs TRBV14 and TRBJ1-1, with D uncertain. This CDR3 is 14 amino acids long. Germline CDR1 and CDR2: SGHDN and FVKESK. With 1 base removed from V and 5 bases from J, the gap between germline ends came to 11 bases. The CDR3 sequence is CASSQVAGWTEAFF. The CDR3 DNA follows: TGTGCCAGCAGCCAAGTGGCGGGTTGGACTGAAGCTTTCTTT. The full variable domain, completed using reference TRBV14 and TRBJ1-1, is EAGVTQFPSHSVIEKGQTVTLRCDPISGHDNLYWYRRVMGKEIKFLLHFVKESKQDESGMPNNRFLAERTGGTYSTLKVQPAELEDSGVYFCASSQVAGWTEAFFGQGTRLTVV.

This clonotype was seen more than once but under ten times. CDR3 bases: TGTGCCAGCAGTGACCCGGGACTAGCGGGAGGAGAGACCCAGTACTTC. It encodes CASSDPGLAGGETQYF. The chain employs TRBV25-1 and TRBJ2-5, with 15 bases fitting TRBD2. Germline CDR1 and CDR2: MGHDK and SYGVNS. CDR3 length equals 16 residues. V trimming: 3 bases; J trimming: 4 bases; junction bases outside the gene matches: 3.

A few counts support this clonotype. This chain connects TRBV7-2 to TRBJ2-5; D could derive from TRBD1 or TRBD2 (5 bases each). The J call may be in error: the DNA end matches TRBJ2-7 better. This CDR3 contains 16 residues. Germline V gene lookup returns CDR1 SGHTA and CDR2 FQGNSA. The CDR3 sequence: CASSSPWGPSAYEQYF. CDR3 in DNA: TGTGCCAGCAGCTCCCCCTGGGGACCATCTGCCTACGAGCAGTACTTC.

V and J are TRBV20-1 and TRBJ2-5; D uncertain. The CDR3 is 11 residues long. Germline V CDR1 and CDR2: DFQATT, SNEGSKA (reference sequence). The V and J ends lost 4 bases and 1 base respectively, with 4 bases between them. The CDR3 nucleotides are TGCAGTGCTATAGCCCAAGAGACCCAGTACTTC. This gives the protein CSAIAQETQYF.

This clonotype was seen only a few times. The chain combines TRBV20-1 with TRBJ2-5; 9 bases map to TRBD1. V lost 5 bases to trimming and J lost 5 bases; unmatched junction nucleotides: 6. There are 13 residues in the CDR3. CDR1 is DFQATT, CDR2 SNEGSKA, per germline (reference sequence). CDR3 coding DNA: TGCAGTGCTCCAAGACAGGGGGACGAGACCCAGTACTTC. This encodes CSAPRQGDETQYF.

This clonotype was counted ten times or more. This sequence joins TRBV4-1 and TRBJ2-1; D uncertain. Germline V gene data show CDR1 as MGHRA and CDR2 as YSYEKL. The V end was cut by 1 base, the J end by 0 bases, with 7 bases between. This CDR3 is built from 15 residues. CDR3 loop: CASSQVGVSYNEQFF. Written as DNA, the CDR3 is TGCGCCAGCAGCCAAGTGGGTGTCTCCTACAATGAGCAGTTCTTC.

The rearrangement links TRBV10-3 to TRBJ2-1, with 9 nucleotides matching TRBD2. From germline, CDR1 is ENHRY and CDR2 SYGVKD. There are 17 residues in the CDR3. The ends lost 2 bases at V and 0 bases at J; junction bases unmatched: 5. DNA of the CDR3: TGTGCCATCAGTGAGGCTAGCGGGGATTACTCCTACAATGAGCAGTTCTTC. This sequence encodes CAISEASGDYSYNEQFF.